This record looks at one T cell receptor (beta chain) sequence and its context. The antigen is not known. The sample is drawn from a study of blood T cells in healthy people across ages. Study information: About one barcoded TCR beta cDNA was captured per two T cells. General study findings and limits: Unknown CMV status may confound age-related changes in expanded clones. No conclusive comparison of naive versus antigen-experienced cells was possible with unsorted PBMCs.

The CDR3 is 17 residues long. V dropped 5 bases and J dropped 5 bases, with 19 bases sitting between them. Germline V gene data show CDR1 as MNHEY and CDR2 as SMNVEV (reference sequence). With a J-beta primer mix and a sample-barcoded 5' primer, a second PCR ran about 7 to 12 cycles. TCRdb re-derived calls from the 5' RACE reads in MiXCR, one entry per CDR3 protein. The table lists 1.5 million to 2 million distinct CDR3 sequences, 25% to 30% of them singletons. Caucasian, healthy and from Russia, the donors were aged between 6 and 90. V is TRBV27 and J is TRBJ2-6; a possible D gene is TRBD1 (6 bases). This TCR derives from a woman aged 25 to 45 in good health. Sample: blood. The CDR3 sequence: CASSEDSPFSRANVLTF. CDR3 bases: TGTGCCAGCAGTGAGGACAGCCCCTTTTCTAGGGCCAACGTCCTGACTTTC.